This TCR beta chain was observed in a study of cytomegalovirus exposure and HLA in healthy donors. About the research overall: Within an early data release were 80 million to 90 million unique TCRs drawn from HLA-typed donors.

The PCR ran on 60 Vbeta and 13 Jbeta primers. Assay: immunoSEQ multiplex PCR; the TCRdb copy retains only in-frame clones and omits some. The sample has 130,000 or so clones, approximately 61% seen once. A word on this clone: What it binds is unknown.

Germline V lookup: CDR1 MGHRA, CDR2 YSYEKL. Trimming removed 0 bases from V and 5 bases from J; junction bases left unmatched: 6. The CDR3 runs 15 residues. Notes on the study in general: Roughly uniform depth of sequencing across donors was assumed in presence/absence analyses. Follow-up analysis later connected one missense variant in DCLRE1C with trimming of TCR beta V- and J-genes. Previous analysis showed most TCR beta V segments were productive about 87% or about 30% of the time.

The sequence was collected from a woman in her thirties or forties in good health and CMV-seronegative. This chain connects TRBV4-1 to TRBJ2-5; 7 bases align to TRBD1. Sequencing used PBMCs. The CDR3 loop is CASSQERGLRETQYF. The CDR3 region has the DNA TGCGCCAGCAGCCAAGAAAGGGGGCTCCGGGAGACCCAGTACTTC.